One and the same sample provided the 4 T cell receptor beta chains below, sequenced in a study of T and B cells in COVID-19 patients. From blood, roughly 250-500 ng of genomic DNA served as TRB template. Multiplex PCR with BIOMED2 TRB-A/B primer pools amplified TRB rearrangements. TCRdb re-called the multiplex PCR reads through MiXCR, storing one row per CDR3 protein. The table has about 21,000 distinct CDR3 sequences, over 25% seen once. The sequenced sample consisted of blood. The receptors were gathered from a human donor who had recovered from COVID-19.

By sample share, this clonotype is medium-sized (0.01 to 0.1%). The chain joins TRBV29-1 to TRBJ2-1; 8 nucleotides agree with TRBD1. This CDR3 is 14 amino acids long. Germline CDR1 and CDR2: SQVTM and ANQGSEA. V dropped 6 bases and J dropped 4; count of bases not matched to a gene: 8. CDR3 nucleotides: TGCAGCGTATTCCAGGGGGCGTCTTACAATGAGCAGTTCTTC. It is translated as CSVFQGASYNEQFF.

This clonotype was detected ten times or more. The chain uses TRBV6-5 and TRBJ1-2; possibly TRBD1 for D (5 bases). V dropped 6 bases and J dropped 5 bases, with 7 bases sitting between them. The CDR3 runs to 11 residues. Germline-derived CDR1 and CDR2 are MNHEY and SVGAGI. The CDR3 loop is CASRGGYGYTF. The DNA for the CDR3 is TGTGCCAGCAGGGGGGGATATGGCTACACCTTC.

The chain has TRBV30 and TRBJ2-7, with TRBD1 identical over 10 bases. Germline V CDR1 and CDR2: GTSNPN, SVGIG (reference sequence). The J segment lost 3 bases and the V segment lost 3 bases, leaving 5 bases of the junction unmatched. The CDR3 is 14 amino acids. CDR3 protein: CAWSPGQGDYEQYF. In DNA form, the CDR3 reads TGTGCCTGGAGCCCTGGACAGGGGGACTACGAGCAGTACTTC.

This clonotype has a handful of counts. The chain joins TRBV6-6 to TRBJ1-4; maybe TRBD1 (5 bases). The CDR3 is 17 amino acids. Germline V lookup: CDR1 MNHNY, CDR2 SVGAGI (reference sequence). V dropped 2 bases and J dropped 7 bases, with 20 bases sitting between them. The CDR3 sequence is CASSYPLGGVGAEKLFF. The CDR3 bases are TGTGCCAGCAGTTACCCCCTCGGGGGGGTTGGAGCTGAAAAACTGTTTTTT.